This TCR beta chain appears in the sequencing data of a study of control samples from healthy donors and cancer patients (dated by TCRdb to about 2020). The library was produced with the immunoSEQ multiplex PCR assay. In its TCRdb copy, this immuneACCESS table keeps in-frame sequences only and misses some clones. Where compared with another copy, unresolved V genes explain less than half of these, and the others have no known cause. This sample gives about 120,000 clones in total; more than 85% of them show up just once. The ten largest clonotypes hold 2% to 3% of the sample. This clone was seen only once. Its antigen target is currently unknown. No quality values exist for individual bases; no much larger clone is one base distant. V and J lose 5 bases and 1 base, and a span of 14 bases separates them. The germline V gene supplies CDR1 SGHAT and CDR2 FQNNGV. The CDR3 goes from the cysteine to the phenylalanine over 15 residues. Only the CDR3 region is kept as DNA, spanning 45 bases read in frame from base 1.

This sequence uses TRBV11-2 and TRBJ2-5, with the identity of the D gene unclear. This TCR was sampled from a man aged 25-40 years in good health. The sample was blood. Here the CDR3 is given as CASSPSWAVQETQYF. In nucleotide form, the sequence is TGTGCCAGCAGCCCGAGTTGGGCAGTCCAAGAGACCCAGTACTTC. Supplemented by the reference TRBV11-2 and TRBJ2-5 proteins around the CDR3, the complete variable domain is EAGVAQSPRYKIIEKRQSVAFWCNPISGHATLYWYQQILGQGPKLLIQFQNNGVVDDSQLPKDRFSAERLKGVDSTLKIQPAKLEDSAVYLCASSPSWAVQETQYFGPGTRLLVL.